These 11 T cell receptor beta chains were sequenced from one sample in a study of blood T cell repertoires in COVID-19. Profiled with immunoSEQ multiplex PCR; TCRdb holds only in-frame clones, not every one. The sample lists 200,000 to 250,000 clones; roughly 90% were seen once. The sequencing sample was made of PBMCs or T cells enriched from blood (not recorded which). All receptors come from a man between 18 and 35 years old with acute COVID-19.

This sequence joins TRBV27 and TRBJ2-1, with TRBD2 identical over 7 bases. This CDR3 has 18 amino acids. J was trimmed by 0 bases and V by 7 bases; bases with no gene match: 15. CDR1 is MNHEY and CDR2 is SMNVEV in the germline V gene (reference sequence). CDR3 sequence reads: CASTPIAGVKSSYNEQFF. CDR3 nucleotides: TGTGCCAGCACCCCAATTGCGGGAGTTAAAAGCTCCTACAATGAGCAGTTCTTC.

This rearrangement joins TRBV4-3 to TRBJ2-7; 8 bases align to TRBD2. Germline lookup yields CDR1 LGHNA and CDR2 YSLEER. There are 15 residues in the CDR3. Unmatched junction bases numbered 7, after V lost 1 base and J lost 5 bases. The CDR3 sequence is CASSQGTTGGNEQYF. CDR3 in DNA: TGCGCCAGCAGCCAAGGGACGACGGGAGGGAACGAGCAGTACTTC.

This clone was picked up one time. The chain is built from TRBV25-1 and TRBJ2-3, with D tentatively TRBD1 (5 bases). The germline gives CDR1 MGHDK, CDR2 SYGVNS. V was shortened by 7 bases and J by 2 bases, with 13 bases between the two germline ends. This CDR3 is built from 14 residues. The CDR3 DNA reads as TGTGCCAGCATAGGACATCTAATCACAGATACGCAGTATTTT. It translates to CASIGHLITDTQYF.

This clone has a single count. The rearrangement joins TRBV6-2 or TRBV6-3 to TRBJ2-7; possible D gene TRBD1, 6 bases. The germline V and J ends were trimmed by 5 bases and 1 base, with 9 bases remaining between them. Germline-derived CDR1 and CDR2 are MNHEY and SVGEGT. The CDR3 is 13 amino acids. CDR3 protein: CASSVGQSYEQYF. The CDR3 DNA is TGTGCCAGCAGTGTAGGACAGTCCTACGAGCAGTACTTC.

The chain links TRBV20-1 to TRBJ1-5; no clear D. The CDR3 covers 12 residues. CDR1 is DFQATT, CDR2 SNEGSKA, per germline (reference sequence). The V end was cut by 4 bases, the J end by 4 bases, with 8 bases between. DNA of the CDR3: TGCAGTGCTATTGAAGAGAATCAGCCCCAGCATTTT. Translated, it gives CSAIEENQPQHF.

The rearrangement links TRBV7-9 to TRBJ2-1; the match to TRBD1 covers 10 bases. Germline CDR1 and CDR2: SEHNR and FQNEAQ (reference sequence). Trimming took 5 bases from V and 7 from J; bases not matched to a gene: 8. The CDR3 totals 15 residues. As DNA, the CDR3 is TGTGCCAGCAGCATCGGACAGGGGGAGGTAAATGAGCAGTTCTTC. Translation: CASSIGQGEVNEQFF.

The CDR3 here is CATSDLHRDYGYTF. The CDR3 nucleotides are TGTGCCACCAGTGATTTGCACAGGGACTATGGCTACACCTTC. V usage is TRBV24-1 and J usage is TRBJ1-2; tentatively, D is TRBD1 (6 bases). In germline, CDR1 is KGHDR, CDR2 SFDVKD. The ends were cut back, 0 bases at V and 3 bases at J, with 7 bases in the middle. This CDR3 is 14 amino acids long.

The genes are TRBV12-3 or TRBV12-4 and TRBJ1-2; unclear D gene. V dropped 3 bases and J dropped 5 bases, with 10 bases sitting between them. The CDR3 loop spans 13 amino acids. CDR3 residues: CASSLKHHYGYTF. CDR3 sequence (DNA): TGTGCCAGCAGTTTGAAGCACCATTATGGCTACACCTTC.

This clone has only a few counts. V gene TRBV10-1 combines with J gene TRBJ2-3; 13 bases align to TRBD2. CDR3 size: 15 residues. CDR1 and CDR2 (germline): WNHNN, SYGVQD (reference sequence). V was clipped by 2 bases and J by 5 bases; unmatched bases: 1. CDR3 nucleotides: TGCGCCAGCAGTGAGACTAGCGGGAGGGGAGATACGCAGTATTTT. Protein: CASSETSGRGDTQYF.

CDR3 sequence: CASRSTPGGVYYGYTF. Here the CDR3 DNA reads TGTGCCAGTAGAAGCACCCCCGGGGGAGTCTACTATGGCTACACCTTC. V and J are TRBV19 and TRBJ1-2, with a weak D call TRBD1 (5 bases). The CDR3 totals 16 residues. Deletions cut 6 bases from V and 3 bases from J, with 20 bases between. Germline CDR1 LNHDA, CDR2 SQIVND (reference sequence).

This chain joins TRBV27 and TRBJ2-7, with 10 bases aligning to TRBD1. Trimming cost V 5 bases and J 3 bases; bases outside gene matches: 22. Germline loops: CDR1 MNHEY, CDR2 SMNVEV (reference sequence). This CDR3 has 20 amino acids. The CDR3, as DNA: TGTGCCAGCAGTCCATTCATCCTCGGACAGGGGGTTGGTCGGAGCTACGAGCAGTACTTC. It encodes CASSPFILGQGVGRSYEQYF.